This passage covers 15 T cell receptor beta chains from one sample sequenced in a study of blood T cell repertoires in COVID-19. Produced via immunoSEQ multiplex PCR; TCRdb's table is partial and in-frame only. The data contain fewer than 95,000 clones, about nine tenths of them singletons. Material for sequencing was peripheral blood. The origin of the receptors is a man aged 50-59 years with acute or convalescent COVID-19.

This chain joins TRBV6-5 and TRBJ1-1, with unresolved D. The CDR3 is 14 amino acids. Trimming cost V 0 bases and J 4 bases, with 9 bases left between them. Germline CDR1 is MNHEY and CDR2 is SVGAGI. CDR3 bases: TGTGCCAGCAGTTACTCTACGTCGGGCACTGAAGCTTTCTTT. It translates to CASSYSTSGTEAFF.

The CDR3 region is CASSVRLQSTEAFF. In DNA, the CDR3 is TGTGCCAGCAGTGTACGTTTACAGAGCACTGAAGCTTTCTTT. This chain connects TRBV2 to TRBJ1-1; no firm D call. Between the trimmed V and J ends, which lost 4 bases and 4 bases, there was a span of 13 bases. CDR3 length equals 14 residues. CDR1 is SNHLY and CDR2 is FYNNEI in the germline V gene.

The chain links TRBV6-5 to TRBJ2-5, with TRBD2 as a possible D gene (6 bases). The V gene lost 6 bases and the J gene lost 5 bases, with 10 bases spanning the gap. The CDR3 length is 12 residues. The V gene's germline CDR1 is MNHEY and CDR2 SVGAGI. The CDR3 bases are TGTGCCAGCAGGGGAGGTTTTGAGACCCAGTACTTC. Its protein is CASRGGFETQYF.

This sequence joins TRBV30 and TRBJ1-2; 10 positions agree with TRBD1. V was clipped by 0 bases and J by 5 bases; unmatched bases: 6. The CDR3 sequence is 15 residues long. The V gene's germline CDR1 is GTSNPN and CDR2 SVGIG (reference sequence). Here the CDR3 reads CAWSVLRTGGYGYTF. CDR3 DNA: TGTGCCTGGAGTGTACTCAGGACAGGGGGTTATGGCTACACCTTC. The entire variable domain, with the rest obtained from reference TRBV30 and TRBJ1-2, is as follows: SQTIHQWPATLVQPVGSPLSLECTVEGTSNPNLYWYRQAAGRGLQLLFYSVGIGQISSEVPQNLSASRPQDRQFILSSKKLLLSDSGFYLCAWSVLRTGGYGYTFGSGTRLTVV.

The J gene is TRBJ1-1, the V gene TRBV5-1; 7 nucleotides agree with TRBD1. Germline CDR1 and CDR2: SGHRS and YFSETQ. Trimming took 0 bases from V and 12 from J; bases not matched to a gene: 11. The CDR3 is 14 residues long. The CDR3 DNA reads as TGCGCCAGCAGCTTGGCCGCCGAGACAGGGACAACTTTCTTT. Translating gives CASSLAAETGTTFF. Full variable domain (outside the CDR3, taken from reference TRBV5-1 and TRBJ1-1): KAGVTQTPRYLIKTRGQQVTLSCSPISGHRSVSWYQQTPGQGLQFLFEYFSETQRNKGNFPGRFSGRQFSNSRSEMNVSTLELGDSALYLCASSLAAETGTTFFGQGTRLTVV.

This clone was seen only once. The chain joins TRBV28 to TRBJ1-2, with 11 nucleotides matching TRBD1. Germline V lookup: CDR1 MDHEN, CDR2 SYDVKM. CDR3 size: 12 residues. The trim removed 11 bases at V and 8 bases at J, leaving 7 bases unmatched. This chain's CDR3 is CAGQGAAQGYTF. CDR3 nucleotide sequence: TGTGCCGGACAGGGGGCGGCCCAAGGCTACACCTTC.

The V call is TRBV2, the J call TRBJ1-6; no clear D gene. The CDR3 runs 15 residues. Trimming stripped 8 bases from V and 10 bases from J, with 21 bases between. Germline V CDR1 and CDR2: SNHLY, FYNNEI. The CDR3 here is CASRSGQFFSSPLHF. In DNA form, the CDR3 reads TGTGCCAGCCGTAGTGGGCAGTTCTTTTCCTCACCCCTCCACTTT.

The rearrangement links TRBV5-8 to TRBJ1-6; D perhaps matches TRBD1 (5 bases). The ends were cut back, 5 bases at V and 5 bases at J, with 11 bases in the middle. This CDR3 is built from 14 residues. The germline V gene has CDR1 SGHTS and CDR2 YDEGEE. CDR3 in DNA: TGTGCCAGCAGTTCCGGGACTAATAATTCACCCCTCCACTTT. This codes for CASSSGTNNSPLHF.

The rearrangement joins TRBV6-5 to TRBJ1-1; 11 bases agree with TRBD1. The V and J ends lost 4 bases and 5 bases, in that order; junction bases with no gene match: 6. This CDR3 contains 15 residues. Germline CDR1 is MNHEY and CDR2 is SVGAGI. Written as DNA, the CDR3 is TGTGCCAGCAGTTCCGGACAGGGGGCTTGGACTGAAGCTTTCTTT. This codes for CASSSGQGAWTEAFF.

This chain connects TRBV6-5 to TRBJ2-3, with D tentatively TRBD2 (5 bases). Per the germline V gene, CDR1 is MNHEY and CDR2 is SVGAGI. V shed 6 bases and J shed 3 bases, with 13 bases lying between them. The CDR3 spans 14 residues. The CDR3 sequence is CASRLDGNTDTQYF. The CDR3, as DNA: TGTGCCAGCAGACTGGACGGGAATACAGATACGCAGTATTTT.

The V call is TRBV7-2, the J call TRBJ2-5; unclear D gene. There are 13 residues in the CDR3. V was shortened by 5 bases and J by 4 bases, with 11 bases between the two germline ends. The germline CDR1 and CDR2 sequences are SGHTA and FQGNSA. The DNA of the CDR3 is TGTGCCAGCAGCCCCCCCGTTTCAGAGACCCAGTACTTC. Encoded protein: CASSPPVSETQYF.

The V gene is TRBV7-8, the J gene TRBJ2-1, with D perhaps matching TRBD2 (7 bases). CDR1 and CDR2 from the germline V gene are SGHVS and FQNEAQ. The CDR3 spans 14 residues. Trimming pared 6 bases from V and 2 bases from J, leaving 11 bases between. CDR3 sequence: CASSRGGTYNEQFF. The CDR3 DNA reads TGTGCCAGCAGTCGCGGGGGCACCTACAATGAGCAGTTCTTC.

The chain joins TRBV11-3 to TRBJ2-3; the D is unclear. Germline V gene data show CDR1 as SGHNT and CDR2 as YENEEA. The V and J ends lost 4 bases and 7 bases respectively, with 9 bases between them. The length of the CDR3 is 12 residues. The DNA of the CDR3 is TGTGCCAGCAGCTCAAGTACTTATACGCAGTATTTT. Translating gives CASSSSTYTQYF.

V is TRBV27 and J is TRBJ1-4, with TRBD1 matching 9 bases. The CDR3 is made up of 16 amino acids. With V trimmed by 6 bases and J by 4 bases, 9 bases remained unmatched. Germline V gives CDR1 MNHEY, CDR2 SMNVEV (reference sequence). The CDR3 sequence: CASRLLQGAGNEKLFF. DNA of the CDR3: TGTGCCAGCAGGCTCTTACAGGGGGCCGGTAATGAAAAACTGTTTTTT.

The chain employs TRBV30 and TRBJ1-2; no reliable D call. This CDR3 is built from 13 residues. Germline CDR1 is GTSNPN and CDR2 is SVGIG (reference sequence). The V and J ends lost 1 base and 3 bases respectively, with 9 bases between them. CDR3 sequence: CAWSGGFDYGYTF. The CDR3 DNA sequence: TGTGCCTGGAGTGGAGGCTTCGACTATGGCTACACCTTC.